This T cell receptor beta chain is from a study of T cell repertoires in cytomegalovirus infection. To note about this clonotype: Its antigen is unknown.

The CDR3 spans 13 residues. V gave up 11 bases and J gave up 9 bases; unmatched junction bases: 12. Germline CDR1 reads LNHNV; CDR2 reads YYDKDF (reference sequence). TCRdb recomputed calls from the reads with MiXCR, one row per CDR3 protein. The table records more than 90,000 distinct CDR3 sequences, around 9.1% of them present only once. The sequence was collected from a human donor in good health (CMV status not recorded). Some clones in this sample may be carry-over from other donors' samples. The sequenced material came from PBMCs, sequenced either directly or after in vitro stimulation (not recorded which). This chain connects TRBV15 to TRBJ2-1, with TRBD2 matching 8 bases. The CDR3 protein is CAVRGGRSGEQFF. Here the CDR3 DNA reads TGTGCCGTGCGGGGCGGGAGGTCAGGTGAGCAGTTCTTC.